Given below is one T cell receptor beta chain in context. These data originate in a study of T cell changes during pregnancy in multiple sclerosis. Assay used: immunoSEQ multiplex PCR; TCRdb lists only in-frame clones, some missing. The sample yields tens of thousands of clones, 93% seen once. This CDR3 has 13 amino acids. V was pared by 1 base and J by 4 bases, with 6 bases between. CDR1 MGHRA and CDR2 YSYEKL come from the germline V gene. The specimen was peripheral blood, collected in the second trimester of pregnancy. This TCR came from a female donor with multiple sclerosis, enrolled in a pregnancy study. The genes are TRBV4-1 and TRBJ2-3; no clear D gene. The CDR3 DNA follows: TGCGCCAGCAGCCAAGTCCAGTCAGATACGCAGTATTTT. Translating gives CASSQVQSDTQYF.